One and the same sample provided the 5 T cell receptor beta chains below, sequenced in a study of OX40 agonist ivuxolimab in advanced cancers. Sequencing was performed with immunoSEQ multiplex PCR; in TCRdb, only in-frame clones are kept and a portion is missing. The sample has around 68,000 clones; about 89% are singletons. The sequencing used CD4+ or CD8+ T cells sorted from blood, collected in a trial of the OX40 agonist ivuxolimab. The source is an adult with an advanced solid tumor such as melanoma, head and neck, liver or kidney cancer.

The J gene is TRBJ1-4, the V gene TRBV14; 9 bases line up with TRBD1. The CDR3 is made up of 16 amino acids. Per germline, CDR1 SGHDN and CDR2 FVKESK. Losses at the gene ends were 0 bases for V and 8 bases for J; bases not matched to a gene: 7. The CDR3 region is CASSQDLGTGIEKLFF. The CDR3 DNA is TGTGCCAGCAGCCAAGATCTGGGGACAGGGATCGAAAAACTGTTTTTT.

This clone was detected only once. The gene calls are TRBV18 and TRBJ2-5, with D perhaps TRBD1 (6 bases). The J call is uncertain, as TRBJ2-7 better fits the DNA end. The CDR3 sequence is 13 residues long. Looked up from germline, CDR1 is KGHSH and CDR2 is LQKENI. The CDR3 bases are TGTGCCAGCTCACGACGGACAGATTACGAGCAGTACTTC. Protein product: CASSRRTDYEQYF.

The CDR3 DNA follows: TGTGCCAGCAGCTTGGTTTCTAGCGGCCGAGAGACCCAGTACTTC. It codes for CASSLVSSGRETQYF. The chain employs TRBV5-4 and TRBJ2-5, with 7 nucleotides matching TRBD2. This CDR3 region has 15 residues. Germline CDR1 is SGHNT and CDR2 is YYREEE (reference sequence). V lost 0 bases and J lost 4; bases outside the gene matches: 6.

The CDR3 DNA reads TGCGCCAGCAGCCAAGAACGGGGAGGGAACAGGGGGCTTACCGGGGAGCTGTTTTTT. Amino acids: CASSQERGGNRGLTGELFF. The chain links TRBV4-3 to TRBJ2-2, with TRBD1 matching over 9 bases. The CDR3 has 19 residues. Germline V lookup: CDR1 LGHNA, CDR2 YSLEER. V gave up 0 bases and J gave up 5 bases; unmatched junction bases: 13.

The V call is TRBV28, the J call TRBJ1-5, with D unresolved. Trimming pared 7 bases from V and 0 bases from J, leaving 10 bases between. The CDR3 has 14 residues. The germline CDR1 and CDR2 sequences are MDHEN and SYDVKM. The CDR3 spells CASTETNSNQPQHF. The CDR3 DNA sequence: TGTGCCAGCACAGAGACGAATAGCAATCAGCCCCAGCATTTT.